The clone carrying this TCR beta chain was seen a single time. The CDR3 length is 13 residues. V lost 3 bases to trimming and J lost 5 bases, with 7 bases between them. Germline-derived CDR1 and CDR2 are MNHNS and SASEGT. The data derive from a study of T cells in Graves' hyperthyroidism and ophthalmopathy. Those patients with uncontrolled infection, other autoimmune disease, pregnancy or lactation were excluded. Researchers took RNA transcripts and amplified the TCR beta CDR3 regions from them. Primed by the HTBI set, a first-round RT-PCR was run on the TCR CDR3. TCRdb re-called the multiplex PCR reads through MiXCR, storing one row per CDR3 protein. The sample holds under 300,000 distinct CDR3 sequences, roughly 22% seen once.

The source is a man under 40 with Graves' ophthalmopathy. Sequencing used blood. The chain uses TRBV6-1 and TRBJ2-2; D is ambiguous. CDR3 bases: TGTGCCAGCAGTGATTTGGGGACCGGGGAGCTGTTTTTT. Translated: CASSDLGTGELFF.